This T cell receptor beta chain was profiled in a study of T cells in Graves' hyperthyroidism and ophthalmopathy. V was pared by 3 bases and J by 3 bases, with 3 bases of the junction left unmatched. CDR1 is MNHEY, CDR2 SVGAGI, per germline. This CDR3 comprises 14 residues. The count of this clonotype is one. Regions amplified from RNA transcripts were the TCR beta CDR3 regions. First-round RT-PCR of the TCR CDR3 relied on the HTBI primer set. MiXCR, applied by TCRdb to the multiplex PCR reads, yields one record per CDR3 protein. The sample has roughly 640,000 distinct CDR3 sequences, 16% seen once. Sequenced input: blood. The chain joins TRBV6-5 to TRBJ2-3; 7 bases match TRBD2. This receptor was identified in a middle-aged woman with Graves' ophthalmopathy. The CDR3 region has the DNA TGTGCCAGCAGTTATTACGGGAGGACAGATACGCAGTATTTT. It is translated as CASSYYGRTDTQYF.